Reported below is one T cell receptor (beta chain). Data came from immunoSEQ multiplex PCR; TCRdb stores just in-frame clones and leaves some out. The sample carries around 170,000 clones, 80% to 90% recorded once. The data stem from a study of blood T cell repertoires in COVID-19. Overall study: COVID-19 samples collected from the United States, Italy and Spain covered acute and convalescent phases. PBMCs, B-cell-depleted T cells, or T cells provided the cDNA or gDNA that made up the material.

The germline gives CDR1 SNHLY, CDR2 FYNNEI. This CDR3 is built from 14 residues. V was clipped by 4 bases and J by 8 bases, with 12 bases between them. The clonotype originates from a man in his forties or fifties with active or convalescent COVID-19. The chain carries TRBV2 and TRBJ1-6; D may be TRBD1 (6 bases). Sample: peripheral blood. The CDR3 DNA is TGTGCCAGCAGTGGGATCTCAGGGGATTCACCCCTCCACTTT. This gives the protein CASSGISGDSPLHF.